These 31 T cell receptor beta chains came from one sample sequenced in a study of shared clonotypes between healthy human individuals. Assay: immunoSEQ multiplex PCR; the TCRdb copy retains only in-frame clones and omits some. The table includes around 2.5 million clones, roughly 93% detected once. Sample: naive CD4+ T cells from PBMCs. Subset noted: CD45RA+ positively selected. These receptors all come from a man aged 18-30 years in good health. Some clones in this sample may be carry-over from other donors' samples.

Worth noting for this clone: The sample carries other DNA sequences with the same CDR3. J is TRBJ1-1 and V is TRBV28; D is unresolved. The CDR3 length is 13 residues. The V gene's germline CDR1 is MDHEN and CDR2 SYDVKM. Between the trimmed V and J ends, which lost 4 bases and 4 bases, there was a span of 10 bases. The CDR3 nucleotides are TGTGCCAGCAGTTCTCCCGGGAGCACTGAAGCTTTCTTT. This codes for CASSSPGSTEAFF. The full variable domain, in which reference TRBV28 and TRBJ1-1 provide the parts outside the CDR3, is DVKVTQSSRYLVKRTGEKVFLECVQDMDHENMFWYRQDPGLGLRLIYFSYDVKMKEKGDIPEGYSVSREKKERFSLILESASTNQTSMYLCASSSPGSTEAFFGQGTRLTVV.

The CDR3 here is CATRGKDTIYF. DNA of the CDR3: TGTGCCACTCGGGGGAAGGACACCATATATTTT. V is TRBV9 and J is TRBJ1-3; tentatively, D is TRBD1 (5 bases). CDR1 is SGDLS and CDR2 is YYNGEE in the germline V gene. V gave up 9 bases and J gave up 8 bases, with 12 bases separating them. This CDR3 has 11 residues.

This chain connects TRBV4-3 to TRBJ1-1; 7 nucleotides agree with TRBD1. The length of the CDR3 is 16 residues. The V and J ends lost 0 bases and 6 bases, in that order; junction bases with no gene match: 10. Germline V CDR1 and CDR2: LGHNA, YSLEER. This chain's CDR3 is CASSQEWRGGGSEAFF. The CDR3 DNA follows: TGCGCCAGCAGCCAAGAATGGAGAGGGGGCGGGTCTGAAGCTTTCTTT.

The CDR3, as DNA: TGTGCCAGCCGGGCGGGAGATCTATCTGGAAACACCATATATTTT. It translates to CASRAGDLSGNTIYF. The chain couples TRBV6-5 to TRBJ1-3; unclear D gene. The CDR3 has 15 amino acids. Trimming pared 8 bases from V and 1 base from J, leaving 15 bases between. Per germline, CDR1 MNHEY and CDR2 SVGAGI.

This clone was found once. The rearrangement uses TRBV6-1 and TRBJ1-5; D is unclear. CDR1 is MNHNS and CDR2 is SASEGT in the germline V gene. Trimming left V 7 bases short and J 7 bases short, with 11 bases between. The CDR3 has 12 amino acids. CDR3: CASTYYGQPQHF. As DNA, the CDR3 is TGTGCCAGCACCTATTACGGGCAGCCCCAGCATTTT.

As concerns this clone: The sample contains more than one DNA sequence encoding this CDR3. This chain joins TRBV19 and TRBJ1-2; D is ambiguous. CDR1 LNHDA and CDR2 SQIVND come from the germline V gene (reference sequence). V dropped 3 bases and J dropped 8 bases, with 13 bases sitting between them. The CDR3 is made up of 13 amino acids. The CDR3, as DNA: TGTGCCAGTAGTATCGGCCGGGGTGGAGGCTACACCTTC. It translates to CASSIGRGGGYTF.

This sequence joins TRBV9 and TRBJ2-3; 8 positions agree with TRBD2. The V gene end was trimmed by 0 bases and the J gene end by 4 bases; junction bases not matched to a gene: 7. CDR1 and CDR2 from the germline V gene are SGDLS and YYNGEE. The CDR3 has 16 amino acids. The CDR3 nucleotides are TGTGCCAGCAGCGTAGGAATCGGGACTAGGGCAGATACGCAGTATTTT. Encoded protein: CASSVGIGTRADTQYF.

This clone was observed a few times. The chain is built from TRBV28 and TRBJ1-5; D unclear. CDR3 length equals 13 residues. CDR1 is MDHEN and CDR2 is SYDVKM in the germline V gene. Trimming stripped 6 bases from V and 4 bases from J, with 10 bases between. CDR3 sequence (DNA): TGTGCCAGCAGACTGGGCGGGAATCAGCCCCAGCATTTT. Residues: CASRLGGNQPQHF.

The rearrangement uses TRBV2 and TRBJ2-5, with TRBD2 matching 9 bases. The CDR3 has 14 amino acids. The ends lost 10 bases at V and 4 bases at J; junction bases unmatched: 10. Germline CDR1 is SNHLY and CDR2 is FYNNEI. Here the CDR3 reads CATGPSLAGETQYF. As DNA, the CDR3 is TGTGCCACTGGGCCATCACTAGCGGGAGAGACCCAGTACTTC.

This chain uses TRBV30 with TRBJ2-5; unclear D gene. V gave up 5 bases and J gave up 1 base, with 5 bases separating them. The germline V gene has CDR1 GTSNPN and CDR2 SVGIG (reference sequence). There are 11 residues in the CDR3. CDR3 coding DNA: TGTGCCTGGGAGGTCCAAGAGACCCAGTACTTC. Encoded protein: CAWEVQETQYF.

This chain connects TRBV15 to TRBJ1-2; TRBD1 matches 8 bases. Looked up from germline, CDR1 is LNHNV and CDR2 is YYDKDF (reference sequence). The CDR3 has 16 amino acids. Trimming removed 3 bases from V and 0 bases from J; junction bases left unmatched: 6. CDR3 protein: CATSRTGDITNYGYTF. CDR3 coding DNA: TGTGCCACCAGCAGGACAGGGGATATCACTAACTATGGCTACACCTTC.

The chain couples TRBV7-9 to TRBJ1-3; D gene unclear. The CDR3 extends over 15 amino acids. The germline V gene encodes CDR1 SEHNR and CDR2 FQNEAQ (reference sequence). V was pared by 5 bases and J by 0 bases, with 11 bases between. The CDR3 DNA is TGTGCCAGCAGCGAGGCTTTAGGCTCTGGAAACACCATATATTTT. Encoded protein: CASSEALGSGNTIYF.

The chain couples TRBV10-3 to TRBJ2-5; D is perhaps TRBD2 (5 bases). This CDR3 has 16 residues. V gave up 2 bases and J gave up 1 base, with 14 bases separating them. The germline CDR1 and CDR2 sequences are ENHRY and SYGVKD. The CDR3 loop reads CAISEGPAAIQETQYF. CDR3 nucleotides: TGTGCCATCAGTGAGGGCCCAGCGGCAATCCAAGAGACCCAGTACTTC.

The rearrangement joins TRBV7-2 to TRBJ1-5; D call uncertain. Deletions cut 1 base from V and 0 bases from J, with 7 bases between. The CDR3 runs 15 residues. CDR1 is SGHTA and CDR2 is FQGNSA in the germline V gene. CDR3 residues: CASSLGSHSNQPQHF. In DNA, the CDR3 is TGTGCCAGCAGCTTAGGGTCACATAGCAATCAGCCCCAGCATTTT.

V is TRBV20-1 and J is TRBJ2-7, with TRBD2 matching 9 bases. This CDR3 spans 11 amino acids. Per the germline V gene, CDR1 is DFQATT and CDR2 is SNEGSKA (reference sequence). The CDR3 loop reads CSPLAGYEQYF. CDR3 in DNA: TGCAGCCCACTAGCGGGTTACGAGCAGTACTTC.

This clone was detected only once. The V and J genes are TRBV7-3 and TRBJ1-1; 7 bases fit TRBD1. CDR3 length: 15 amino acids. Germline CDR1 SGHTA, CDR2 FQGTGA. The trim removed 5 bases at V and 1 base at J, leaving 7 bases unmatched. The CDR3 DNA sequence: TGTGCCAGCAGCCCCCAGGGGGGCGGGAACACTGAAGCTTTCTTT. The encoded protein is CASSPQGGGNTEAFF.

The rearrangement uses TRBV4-1 and TRBJ1-4, with D hard to call. Trimming took off 3 bases at V and 5 bases at J, with 13 bases between the two ends. This CDR3 region has 15 residues. Germline loops: CDR1 MGHRA, CDR2 YSYEKL. CDR3 in DNA: TGCGCCAGCAGCCAGAATCCGGCCTCGAATGAAAAACTGTTTTTT. It translates to CASSQNPASNEKLFF.

The rearrangement joins TRBV5-1 to TRBJ1-1; 7 bases align to TRBD1. The V and J ends lost 4 bases and 5 bases, in that order; junction bases with no gene match: 8. CDR3 length equals 14 residues. From germline, CDR1 is SGHRS and CDR2 YFSETQ. The CDR3 sequence is CASSLTGTETEAFF. CDR3 nucleotide sequence: TGCGCCAGCAGCCTAACCGGGACAGAAACTGAAGCTTTCTTT.

In this sample, this clone turned up a few times. The genes are TRBV2 and TRBJ1-5; D remains unclear. This CDR3 has 14 amino acids. V was cut by 0 bases and J by 4 bases, with 7 bases left in between. From germline, CDR1 is SNHLY and CDR2 FYNNEI. The CDR3 sequence: CASSEATGNQPQHF. The CDR3 DNA is TGTGCCAGCAGTGAAGCAACGGGGAATCAGCCCCAGCATTTT.

The genes are TRBV27 and TRBJ2-7; the match to TRBD1 covers 7 bases. This CDR3 region has 15 residues. V was pared by 6 bases and J by 2 bases, with 10 bases of the junction left unmatched. The germline V gene encodes CDR1 MNHEY and CDR2 SMNVEV (reference sequence). The CDR3 here is CASRQSGTVPYEQYF. The CDR3 DNA reads TGTGCCAGCAGACAATCCGGGACAGTACCCTACGAGCAGTACTTC.

Points on this clone: One junction end does not reproduce the germline sequence, and a read error may be involved. The same CDR3 arises from other DNA sequences in this sample as well. The rearrangement uses TRBV9 and TRBJ2-1; no definite D call. The V gene's germline CDR1 is SGDLS and CDR2 YYNGEE. The CDR3 is made up of 16 amino acids. CDR3 nucleotides: TGTGCCAGCAGCGTAGAAAGGGTGAGCTCCTACAATGAGCAATTCTTC. It is translated as CASSVERVSSYNEQFF.

This clone was counted once. V gene TRBV5-8 combines with J gene TRBJ1-4; D unresolved. Trimming left V 0 bases short and J 7 bases short, with 19 bases between. The CDR3 runs to 17 residues. Per the germline V gene, CDR1 is SGHTS and CDR2 is YDEGEE. CDR3 nucleotide sequence: TGTGCCAGCAGCTTGGGGGCCCAGTGGAGGCGGGGTGAAAAACTGTTTTTT. This sequence encodes CASSLGAQWRRGEKLFF.

The chain recombines TRBV4-3 with TRBJ2-2; 8 positions agree with TRBD2. CDR1 LGHNA and CDR2 YSLEER come from the germline V gene. J gave up 2 bases and V 5 bases, and 1 base lay outside the gene matches. CDR3 length: 14 amino acids. DNA of the CDR3: TGCGCCAGCAGCGGGACTAGTAACACCGGGGAGCTGTTTTTT. Its protein is CASSGTSNTGELFF.

J is TRBJ2-7 and V is TRBV5-1; 12 bases line up with TRBD2. CDR3 length: 17 residues. V dropped 0 bases and J dropped 6; count of bases not matched to a gene: 10. CDR1 is SGHRS and CDR2 is YFSETQ in the germline V gene. Here the CDR3 DNA reads TGCGCCAGCAGCTTGGCCCCTCTAGCGGGAGGGCCGGGCGAGCAGTACTTC. Its translation: CASSLAPLAGGPGEQYF.

The rearrangement links TRBV6-6 to TRBJ1-2; the D is unclear. The germline V gene has CDR1 MNHNY and CDR2 SVGAGI (reference sequence). CDR3 length equals 13 residues. V lost 4 bases and J 6 bases, leaving 12 bases between the germline ends. CDR3 amino acids: CASSSDGRDGYTF. CDR3 bases: TGTGCCAGCAGTTCGGACGGAAGGGATGGCTACACCTTC.

Only a few counts were recorded for this clone. V and J are TRBV4-1 and TRBJ2-7; D not certain. The germline CDR1 and CDR2 sequences are MGHRA and YSYEKL. This CDR3 has 14 residues. V lost 1 base to trimming and J lost 3 bases, with 10 bases between them. The CDR3 sequence: CASSQAPGFYEQYF. For the CDR3, the DNA is TGCGCCAGCAGCCAAGCTCCCGGGTTCTACGAGCAGTACTTC.

The chain is built from TRBV10-3 and TRBJ1-3; 7 nucleotides match TRBD1. J gave up 0 bases and V 5 bases, and 7 bases lay outside the gene matches. The CDR3 has 16 amino acids. Germline CDR1 is ENHRY and CDR2 is SYGVKD. Written as DNA, the CDR3 is TGTGCCATCAGTTATGACAGGGCCACCTCTGGAAACACCATATATTTT. This sequence encodes CAISYDRATSGNTIYF.

J is TRBJ1-1 and V is TRBV6-4, with no clear D. This CDR3 is 15 amino acids long. Per the germline V gene, CDR1 is MRHNA and CDR2 is SNTAGT. Trimming left V 6 bases short and J 3 bases short, with 17 bases between. Here the CDR3 reads CASRADGSGYTEAFF. DNA for the CDR3: TGTGCCAGCAGGGCCGACGGTTCTGGGTACACTGAAGCTTTCTTT.

The rearrangement links TRBV27 to TRBJ2-6; D is perhaps TRBD1 (6 bases). Trimming left V 7 bases short and J 0 bases short, with 16 bases between. Looked up from germline, CDR1 is MNHEY and CDR2 is SMNVEV (reference sequence). This CDR3 spans 17 amino acids. This chain's CDR3 is CASTPRGASSGANVLTF. CDR3 sequence (DNA): TGTGCCAGCACTCCCAGGGGTGCGAGCTCTGGGGCCAACGTCCTGACTTTC. Supplemented by reference TRBV27 and TRBJ2-6, the full variable domain reads EAQVTQNPRYLITVTGKKLTVTCSQNMNHEYMSWYRQDPGLGLRQIYYSMNVEVTDKGDVPEGYKVSRKEKRNFPLILESPSPNQTSLYFCASTPRGASSGANVLTFGAGSRLTVL.

The V call is TRBV6-5, the J call TRBJ2-1; 7 bases align to TRBD2. Looked up from germline, CDR1 is MNHEY and CDR2 is SVGAGI. The CDR3 runs 16 residues. Germline trimming cut 3 bases from V and 5 bases from J; bases unmatched to any gene: 10. Here the CDR3 DNA reads TGTGCCAGCAGTTATTCCGGGACTACCCTAAACAATGAGCAGTTCTTC. Amino acids: CASSYSGTTLNNEQFF.

About this clone itself: This specimen includes other DNA sequences encoding the same CDR3. This chain connects TRBV6-5 to TRBJ2-7; 8 nucleotides agree with TRBD1. This CDR3 is built from 15 residues. Germline assignment: CDR1 MNHEY and CDR2 SVGAGI. Trimming removed 0 bases from V and 4 bases from J; junction bases left unmatched: 5. CDR3 residues: CASSYSSRGPYEQYF. The CDR3 DNA reads as TGTGCCAGCAGTTACTCCTCCAGGGGGCCTTACGAGCAGTACTTC.